This T cell receptor (beta chain) is drawn from a study of PD-1 blockade in classical Hodgkin lymphoma (dated by TCRdb to the early 2020s). About the full investigation: Nivolumab dosing was 3 mg/kg intravenously every 2 weeks, continuing until either disease progression or unacceptable toxicity. To define a peripheral blood immune signature of response to PD-1 blockade in classical Hodgkin lymphoma, the study combined TCR beta sequencing with CyTOF. Findings and caveats that apply to the study as a whole: Diversity was lower in patients who began nivolumab less than 1 year after ASCT, so these patients were left out of later analyses to avoid confounding by immune reconstitution. By C4D1, a significant rise was seen in CD4+ TCR diversity but not in CD8+ TCR diversity (p=0.0027 vs p=0.16), and the rise was most apparent among complete responders (p=0.02). Trial patients achieving complete response had baseline diversity similar to newly diagnosed patients, whereas partial responders and progressors had significantly lower diversity. Baseline TCR diversity was reported as lower in newly diagnosed patients than in healthy donors, and lower still in relapsed/refractory patients. The study was restricted to a single clinical trial cohort, and the causes of repertoire differences, possibly disease activity or prior therapy, were left undefined.

The label giving this sample's time point can be read as: cycle 2 day 1 (C2D1) of nivolumab. Every trial patient had relapsed after autologous stem cell transplantation, and cohorts A, B and C differed in prior brentuximab vedotin exposure. A total of 50 to 70 patients with relapsed/refractory classical Hodgkin lymphoma made up the trial cohort, and each patient's best overall response was complete response, partial response or progressive disease. Single-agent nivolumab was administered to trial patients in the multi-cohort phase II CheckMate 205 trial. An independent review committee assessed best overall response by applying the 2007 International Working Group response criteria. Trial PBMCs were collected just before the start of nivolumab (C1D1) and during therapy at cycle 2 day 1 and cycle 4 day 1. After peripheral blood was drawn into 8 mL Vacutainer Cell Preparation Tubes, PBMCs were isolated by centrifugation and then cryopreserved.

V trim: 2 bases; J trim: 9 bases; unmatched bases: 7. CDR1 and CDR2 are drawn from the germline V gene: SGHRS, YFSETQ. The CDR3 covers 13 residues, taking in both the cysteine and the phenylalanine. Solely the CDR3 DNA is kept, with 39 bases framed from the first base. Remarks on this clone: Its binding antigen is unknown. No much larger clone exists at a distance of one base, and base qualities are not known.

Genomic DNA was extracted with the Qiagen DNeasy kit from unsorted PBMCs and from negatively selected CD4+ and CD8+ fractions. Amplification of TCR beta CDR3 regions was done by immunoSEQ multiplex PCR with primers that anneal to V and J segments. A synthetic immune receptor repertoire was used to minimize amplification bias, and any remaining bias was removed computationally after sequencing. Per the source publication's procedure: Custom Python scripts were used to quantify repertoire diversity as the Shannon entropy index. Unsorted, CD4+ and CD8+ repertoires were analyzed separately, except in combined analyses where CD4+ and CD8+ sequences were merged in silico. A clone counted as expanded when the clone's frequency after treatment rose at least 2-fold relative to C1D1, and clones undetected at baseline were given a pseudocount of 0.5. Singleton clones were defined as clones with 0 or 1 copy at C1D1, and non-singleton clones were defined as clones with 2 or more copies. Clones expanded in unsorted samples were assigned a CD4+, CD8+ or unknown annotation through matching of protein sequences in sorted samples from the same patient. Diversity changes from C1D1 to C4D1 were tested in paired samples using Wilcoxon tests. TCRdb provides this immuneACCESS table in a form limited to in-frame rearrangements. Some clones are lacking; in checked studies, under half of them reflect an unresolved V gene, and why the rest are absent is not known. For V, J and clone size, that table is used; D and trimming come from the DNA. The sample has around 150,000 clones on record, about 78% of them singletons. In total, the top ten clones hold over 7.5% of the sample.

The chain is encoded by TRBV5-1 joined to TRBJ2-7, with 8 bases in between that match TRBD2. The receptor was isolated from a human donor with classical Hodgkin lymphoma. Material: peripheral blood mononuclear cells (PBMCs), obtained before the second cycle of nivolumab. Read as DNA, the sequence is TGCGCCAGCAGCTTTGGTAGCGGGACGAGGCAGTACTTC. Translated, it gives CASSFGSGTRQYF. With the portions outside the CDR3 filled from the reference TRBV5-1 and TRBJ2-7 genes, the complete variable region becomes KAGVTQTPRYLIKTRGQQVTLSCSPISGHRSVSWYQQTPGQGLQFLFEYFSETQRNKGNFPGRFSGRQFSNSRSEMNVSTLELGDSALYLCASSFGSGTRQYFGPGTRLTVT.